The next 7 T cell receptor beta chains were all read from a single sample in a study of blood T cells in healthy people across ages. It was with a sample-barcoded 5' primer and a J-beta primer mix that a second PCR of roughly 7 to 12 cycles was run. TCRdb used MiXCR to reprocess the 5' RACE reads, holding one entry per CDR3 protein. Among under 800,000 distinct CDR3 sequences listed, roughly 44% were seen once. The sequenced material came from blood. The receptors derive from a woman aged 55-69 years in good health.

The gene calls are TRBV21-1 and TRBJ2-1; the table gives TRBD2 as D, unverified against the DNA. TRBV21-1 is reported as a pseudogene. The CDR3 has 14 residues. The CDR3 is CAGSIKVQGGEQFF. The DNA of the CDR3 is TGTGCCGGCAGCATTAAAGTCCAGGGCGGTGAGCAGTTCTTC.

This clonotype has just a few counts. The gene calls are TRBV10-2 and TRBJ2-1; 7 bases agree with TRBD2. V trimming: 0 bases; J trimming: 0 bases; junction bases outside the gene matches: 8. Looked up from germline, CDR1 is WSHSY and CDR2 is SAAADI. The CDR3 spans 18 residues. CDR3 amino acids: CASSESRGRGTSYNEQFF. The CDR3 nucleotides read TGCGCCAGCAGTGAGTCGAGAGGGCGGGGGACCTCCTACAATGAGCAGTTCTTC.

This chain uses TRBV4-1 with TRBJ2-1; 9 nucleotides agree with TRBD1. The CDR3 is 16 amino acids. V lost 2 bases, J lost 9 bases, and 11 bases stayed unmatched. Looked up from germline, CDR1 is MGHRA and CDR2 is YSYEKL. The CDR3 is CASSQHDRGRTCEQFF. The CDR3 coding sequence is TGCGCCAGCAGCCAACACGACAGGGGGAGGACCTGTGAGCAGTTCTTC.

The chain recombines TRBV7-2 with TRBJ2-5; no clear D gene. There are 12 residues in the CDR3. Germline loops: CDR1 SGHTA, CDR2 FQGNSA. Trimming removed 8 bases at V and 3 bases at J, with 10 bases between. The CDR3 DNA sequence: TGTGCCAGCCAGCCGCTAAAAGAGACCCAGTACTTC. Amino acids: CASQPLKETQYF. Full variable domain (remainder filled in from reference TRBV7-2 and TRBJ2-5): GAGVSQSPSNKVTEKGKDVELRCDPISGHTALYWYRQSLGQGLEFLIYFQGNSAPDKSGLPSDRFSAERTGGSVSTLTIQRTQQEDSAVYLCASQPLKETQYFGPGTRLLVL.

The CDR3 region has the DNA TGTGCCATCAGTGAGTCGATCAGGAACGCCTACGAGCAGTACTTC. Protein sequence: CAISESIRNAYEQYF. The genes are TRBV10-3 and TRBJ2-5; D ambiguous. The better agreement between TRBJ2-7 and the DNA end casts doubt on the J call. The CDR3 runs to 15 residues. Germline loops: CDR1 ENHRY, CDR2 SYGVKD.

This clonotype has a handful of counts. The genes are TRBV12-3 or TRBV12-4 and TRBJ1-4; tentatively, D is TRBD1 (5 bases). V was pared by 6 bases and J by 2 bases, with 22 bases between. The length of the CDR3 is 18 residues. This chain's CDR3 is CASSPRRDAGLTNEKLFF. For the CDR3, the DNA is TGTGCCAGCAGCCCAAGGAGGGACGCCGGACTCACTAATGAAAAACTGTTTTTT.

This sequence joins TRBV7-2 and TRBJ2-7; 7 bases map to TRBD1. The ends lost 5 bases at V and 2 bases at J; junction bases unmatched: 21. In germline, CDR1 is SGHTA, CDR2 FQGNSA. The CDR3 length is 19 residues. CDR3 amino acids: CASSPSEALALRGPYEQYF. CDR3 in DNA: TGTGCCAGCAGCCCATCTGAGGCCCTGGCGCTGAGGGGGCCCTACGAGCAGTACTTC.